This record concerns one T cell receptor (beta chain) sequence. These data belong to a study of blood T cell repertoires in COVID-19. Germline values: CDR1 MNHEY, CDR2 SVGAGI. The length of the CDR3 is 13 residues. Trimming cost V 5 bases and J 7 bases; bases outside gene matches: 7. Libraries were prepared by immunoSEQ multiplex PCR; TCRdb keeps only in-frame clonotypes and omits some of them. This sample has fewer than 150,000 clones, with roughly four fifths found just once. The chain joins TRBV6-5 to TRBJ1-1; 7 bases are shared with TRBD1. The sample was peripheral blood. This receptor was taken from a woman of 80 years or more in a cohort sampled during active or convalescent COVID-19. The CDR3 loop reads CASSTIQGIEAFF. The CDR3 DNA is TGTGCCAGCAGTACAATACAGGGGATTGAAGCTTTCTTT.